The 22 T cell receptor beta chains below come from one sample, sequenced in a study of blood T cell repertoires in COVID-19. Only in-frame clones appear in the TCRdb table, and some are missing; sequencing was by immunoSEQ multiplex PCR. The sample includes roughly 110,000 clones, more than 70% seen only once; the top ten take about 4.2%. The sample comprised peripheral blood. The origin of the receptors is a human donor in a cohort sampled during active COVID-19.

The J gene is TRBJ2-1, the V gene TRBV5-1; 7 bases map to TRBD2. The CDR3 consists of 16 residues. Germline loops: CDR1 SGHRS, CDR2 YFSETQ. Trimming removed 0 bases from V and 4 bases from J; junction bases left unmatched: 7. The CDR3 DNA reads as TGCGCCAGCAGCTTGGGTGGAAGCGGGATATACAATGAGCAGTTCTTC. It specifies CASSLGGSGIYNEQFF.

On this clone itself: The same CDR3 arises from other DNA sequences in this sample as well. V is TRBV7-9 and J is TRBJ2-1; TRBD2 aligns across 13 bases. J lost 6 bases, V lost 5 bases, and 4 bases had no gene match. Germline V gives CDR1 SEHNR, CDR2 FQNEAQ (reference sequence). The CDR3 covers 15 residues. CDR3 loop: CASSLGLAGVNEQFF. Written as DNA, the CDR3 is TGTGCCAGCAGCCTTGGACTAGCGGGAGTCAATGAGCAGTTCTTC.

The V call is TRBV30, the J call TRBJ2-1, with 11 bases matching TRBD2. CDR1 and CDR2 (germline): GTSNPN, SVGIG (reference sequence). The CDR3 contains 12 residues. Germline trimming cut 2 bases from V and 13 bases from J; bases unmatched to any gene: 4. The CDR3 loop reads CAWSRTSGSQFF. CDR3 DNA sequence: TGTGCCTGGAGTCGAACTAGCGGGAGTCAGTTCTTC.

The genes are TRBV6-5 and TRBJ1-4; D not certain. Germline CDR1 reads MNHEY; CDR2 reads SVGAGI. V lost 3 bases and J 6 bases, leaving 14 bases between the germline ends. The CDR3 covers 15 residues. DNA for the CDR3: TGTGCCAGCAGTTATACGGGGAGGAGGGATGAAAAACTGTTTTTT. This codes for CASSYTGRRDEKLFF.

The chain uses TRBV5-1 and TRBJ1-2, with TRBD1 matching over 9 bases. Germline assignment: CDR1 SGHRS and CDR2 YFSETQ. This CDR3 spans 15 amino acids. J gave up 5 bases and V 0 bases, and 5 bases lay outside the gene matches. The CDR3, as DNA: TGCGCCAGCAGCTTGGAACAGGGGGCTCGATATGGCTACACCTTC. It yields the protein CASSLEQGARYGYTF.

The genes are TRBV5-1 and TRBJ2-1, with a possible D match to TRBD2 (6 bases). Per germline, CDR1 SGHRS and CDR2 YFSETQ. The CDR3 has 13 amino acids. V lost 5 bases to trimming and J lost 3 bases, with 9 bases between them. Here the CDR3 reads CASSGGNYNEQFF. The CDR3 nucleotides are TGCGCCAGCAGTGGCGGGAACTACAATGAGCAGTTCTTC.

The chain employs TRBV11-3 and TRBJ2-7, with a tentative D call TRBD2 (7 bases). The CDR3 runs 20 residues. The germline V gene has CDR1 SGHNT and CDR2 YENEEA. Trimming removed 4 bases at V and 7 bases at J, with 35 bases between. Here the CDR3 reads CASSSQEPMEGQKAGREQYV. CDR3 coding DNA: TGTGCCAGCAGCTCCCAGGAGCCCATGGAGGGACAAAAAGCCGGGAGGGAGCAGTACGTC.

This rearrangement joins TRBV6-6 to TRBJ1-1; maybe TRBD1 (6 bases). There are 14 residues in the CDR3. Germline V CDR1 and CDR2: MNHNY, SVGAGI (reference sequence). Trimming removed 8 bases at V and 2 bases at J, with 15 bases between. As DNA, the CDR3 is TGTGCCAGCGCTGCCGGACAGTCTAACACTGAAGCTTTCTTT. Its protein product is CASAAGQSNTEAFF.

The chain uses TRBV28 and TRBJ2-5; TRBD2 agrees at 8 bases. CDR1 and CDR2 from the germline V gene are MDHEN and SYDVKM. V trimming: 6 bases; J trimming: 4 bases; junction bases outside the gene matches: 7. The CDR3 runs to 14 residues. In nucleotides, the CDR3 is TGTGCCAGCAGACCCGGGGGGGGGCGAGAGACCCAGTACTTC. Amino acid sequence: CASRPGGGRETQYF.

The chain has TRBV9 and TRBJ1-1; TRBD1 agrees at 7 bases. Trimming removed 3 bases from V and 4 bases from J; junction bases left unmatched: 12. The CDR3 runs to 16 residues. Germline V gene lookup returns CDR1 SGDLS and CDR2 YYNGEE. As DNA, the CDR3 is TGTGCCAGCAGCGAAGGACTTCTACAGGGGAGCACTGAAGCTTTCTTT. Amino acids: CASSEGLLQGSTEAFF.

The CDR3 protein is CASSPRRNTEAFF. The CDR3 DNA sequence: TGTGCCAGCAGCCCCCGTAGGAACACTGAAGCTTTCTTT. This chain connects TRBV11-2 to TRBJ1-1, with D hard to call. The CDR3 has 13 amino acids. Germline V lookup: CDR1 SGHAT, CDR2 FQNNGV. V dropped 5 bases and J dropped 1 base, with 8 bases sitting between them.

The chain has TRBV9 and TRBJ2-5; the match to TRBD2 covers 9 bases. V gave up 0 bases and J gave up 5 bases; unmatched junction bases: 11. The CDR3 contains 17 residues. Germline V gives CDR1 SGDLS, CDR2 YYNGEE. The CDR3 here is CASSVGVTGGRGETQYF. DNA of the CDR3: TGTGCCAGCAGCGTAGGCGTAACCGGCGGGAGGGGGGAGACCCAGTACTTC.

The gene calls are TRBV23-1 and TRBJ2-3; weak D call: TRBD2 (5 bases). TRBV23-1 falls under the ORF class, with uncertain function. Trimming shortened V by 5 bases and J by 0 bases, and 6 bases separated the two germline ends. The CDR3 is 13 amino acids. The CDR3 coding sequence is TGCGCCAGCAGTGAGGGTAGCACAGATACGCAGTATTTT. This encodes CASSEGSTDTQYF.

The chain employs TRBV21-1 and TRBJ2-7; TRBD1, the table's D call, lacks a check against the DNA. TRBV21-1 is reported as a pseudogene. The CDR3 length is 14 residues. As DNA, the CDR3 is TGTGCCAGCAGCCTGGACAGGGACCCCTACGAGCAGTACGTC. This codes for CASSLDRDPYEQYV.

The chain links TRBV28 to TRBJ2-7; a weak D match, TRBD2 (6 bases). The germline CDR1 and CDR2 sequences are MDHEN and SYDVKM. This CDR3 is built from 16 residues. V lost 6 bases and J lost 4, with 22 bases in between. The CDR3 DNA reads TGTGCCAGCAGAGGGCTGGGAGGTATGAGTGAGTACGAGCAGTACGTC. This translates into CASRGLGGMSEYEQYV.

J is TRBJ2-2 and V is TRBV5-6, with TRBD1 identical over 9 bases. The CDR3 extends over 15 amino acids. CDR1 is SGHDT and CDR2 is YYEEEE in the germline V gene. Trimming cost V 2 bases and J 7 bases; bases outside gene matches: 6. The CDR3 sequence: CASSFRDRVNGELFF. CDR3 DNA: TGTGCCAGCAGCTTCCGGGACAGGGTGAACGGGGAGCTGTTTTTT.

The genes are TRBV2 and TRBJ2-1; D perhaps matches TRBD1 (5 bases). V was shortened by 7 bases and J by 5 bases, with 21 bases between the two germline ends. This CDR3 is 16 amino acids long. Germline V CDR1 and CDR2: SNHLY, FYNNEI. The CDR3 loop is CASILKRADIHNEQFF. CDR3 bases: TGTGCCAGCATCCTAAAAAGGGCGGACATCCACAATGAGCAGTTCTTC.

The V call is TRBV13, the J call TRBJ1-6; D unresolved. Trimming removed 2 bases at V and 5 bases at J, with 4 bases between. Germline CDR1 PRHDT, CDR2 FYEKMQ (reference sequence). The CDR3 totals 13 residues. The CDR3 reads CASSLSNNSPLHF. The CDR3 DNA sequence: TGTGCCAGCAGCTTATCAAATAATTCACCCCTCCACTTT.

The rearrangement links TRBV2 to TRBJ1-6; no reliable D call. CDR1 SNHLY and CDR2 FYNNEI come from the germline V gene. This CDR3 contains 11 residues. Trimming left V 4 bases short and J 11 bases short, with 6 bases between. In DNA, the CDR3 is TGTGCCAGCAGTGCCGGGACACCCCTCCACTTT. It translates to CASSAGTPLHF.

V usage is TRBV5-1 and J usage is TRBJ2-2; D not resolved. This CDR3 region has 13 residues. V was clipped by 4 bases and J by 4 bases, with 8 bases between them. Germline CDR1 is SGHRS and CDR2 is YFSETQ. The CDR3 DNA reads as TGCGCCAGCAGCAATCCGAGCACCGGGGAGCTGTTTTTT. Translated: CASSNPSTGELFF.

This chain connects TRBV12-3 or TRBV12-4 to TRBJ2-5; TRBD2 is a possible D gene (5 bases). This CDR3 spans 13 amino acids. Between the trimmed V and J ends, which lost 3 bases and 5 bases, there was a span of 10 bases. Here the CDR3 reads CASSFGEGETQYF. The CDR3 region has the DNA TGTGCCAGCAGTTTCGGAGAGGGTGAGACCCAGTACTTC.

The rearrangement links TRBV6-6 to TRBJ1-1; D is uncertain. CDR1 MNHNY and CDR2 SVGAGI come from the germline V gene (reference sequence). Trimming removed 5 bases from V and 4 bases from J, with 20 bases in between. The length of the CDR3 is 16 residues. Written as DNA, the CDR3 is TGTGCCAGCAGTCGAAGCTCTAGATTACGGGGCACTGAAGCTTTCTTT. Protein sequence: CASSRSSRLRGTEAFF.